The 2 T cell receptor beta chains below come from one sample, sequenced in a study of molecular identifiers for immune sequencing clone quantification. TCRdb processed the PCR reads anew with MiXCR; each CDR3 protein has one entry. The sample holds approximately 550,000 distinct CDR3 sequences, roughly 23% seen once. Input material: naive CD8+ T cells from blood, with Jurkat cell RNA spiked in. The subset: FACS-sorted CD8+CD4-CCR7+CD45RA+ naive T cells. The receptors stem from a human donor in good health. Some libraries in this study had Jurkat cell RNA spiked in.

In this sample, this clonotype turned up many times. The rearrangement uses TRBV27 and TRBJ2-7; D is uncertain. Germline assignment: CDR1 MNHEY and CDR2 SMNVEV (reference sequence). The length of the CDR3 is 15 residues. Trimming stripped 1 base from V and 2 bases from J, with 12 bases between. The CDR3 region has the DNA TGTGCCAGCAGTTTATTCTCTGGATTCGCCTACGAGCAGTACTTC. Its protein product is CASSLFSGFAYEQYF.

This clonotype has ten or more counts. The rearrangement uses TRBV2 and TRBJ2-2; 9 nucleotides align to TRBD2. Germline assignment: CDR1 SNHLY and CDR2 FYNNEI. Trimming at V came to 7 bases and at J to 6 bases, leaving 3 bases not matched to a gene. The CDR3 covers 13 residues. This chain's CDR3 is CASTTSGAGELFF. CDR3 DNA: TGTGCCAGCACGACTAGCGGCGCCGGGGAGCTGTTTTTT.